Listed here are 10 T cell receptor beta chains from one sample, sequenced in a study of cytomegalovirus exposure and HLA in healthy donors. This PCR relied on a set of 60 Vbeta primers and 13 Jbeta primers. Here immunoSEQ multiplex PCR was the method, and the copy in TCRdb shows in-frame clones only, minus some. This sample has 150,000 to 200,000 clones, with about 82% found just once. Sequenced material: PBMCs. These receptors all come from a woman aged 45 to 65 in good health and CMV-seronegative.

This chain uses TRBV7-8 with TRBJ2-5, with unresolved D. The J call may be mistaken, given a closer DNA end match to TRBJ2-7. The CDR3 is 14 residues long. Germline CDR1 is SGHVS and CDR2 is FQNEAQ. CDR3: CASSLGRLSYEQYF. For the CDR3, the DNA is TGTGCCAGCAGCTTAGGCCGCCTCTCCTACGAGCAGTACTTC.

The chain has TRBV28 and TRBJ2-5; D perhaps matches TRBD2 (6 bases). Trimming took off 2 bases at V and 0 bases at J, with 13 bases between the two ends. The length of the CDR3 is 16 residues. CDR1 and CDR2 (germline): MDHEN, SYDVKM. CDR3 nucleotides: TGTGCCAGCAGTTTAGATCGGGGGTTATACCAAGAGACCCAGTACTTC. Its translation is CASSLDRGLYQETQYF.

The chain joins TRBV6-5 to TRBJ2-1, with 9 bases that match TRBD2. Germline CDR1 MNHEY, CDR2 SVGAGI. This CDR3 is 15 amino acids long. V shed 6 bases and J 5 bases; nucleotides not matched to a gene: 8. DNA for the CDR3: TGTGCCAGCAGCTATAGGACTAGCGCTAACAATGAGCAGTTCTTC. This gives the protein CASSYRTSANNEQFF.

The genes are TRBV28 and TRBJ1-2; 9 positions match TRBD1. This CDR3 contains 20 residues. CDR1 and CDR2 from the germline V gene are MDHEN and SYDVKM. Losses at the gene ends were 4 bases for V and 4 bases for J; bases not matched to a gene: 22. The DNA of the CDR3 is TGTGCCAGCAGTTCTGGATTGATTGACAGGGGGACCCGACTAGGCTATGGCTACACCTTC. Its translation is CASSSGLIDRGTRLGYGYTF.

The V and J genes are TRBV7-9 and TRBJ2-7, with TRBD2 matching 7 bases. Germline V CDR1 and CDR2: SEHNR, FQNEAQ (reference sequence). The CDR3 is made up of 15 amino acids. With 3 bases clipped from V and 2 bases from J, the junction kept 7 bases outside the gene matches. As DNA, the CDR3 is TGTGCCAGCAGCTTCGCTAGCGGAGTCACCTACGAGCAGTACTTC. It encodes CASSFASGVTYEQYF.

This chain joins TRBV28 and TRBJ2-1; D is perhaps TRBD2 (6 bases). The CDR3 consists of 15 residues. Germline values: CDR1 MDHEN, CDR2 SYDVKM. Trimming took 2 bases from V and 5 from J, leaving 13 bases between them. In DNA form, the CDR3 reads TGTGCCAGCAGTTTACAGGCTAGCGCTAACAATGAGCAGTTCTTC. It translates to CASSLQASANNEQFF. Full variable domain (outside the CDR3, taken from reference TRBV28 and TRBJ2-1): DVKVTQSSRYLVKRTGEKVFLECVQDMDHENMFWYRQDPGLGLRLIYFSYDVKMKEKGDIPEGYSVSREKKERFSLILESASTNQTSMYLCASSLQASANNEQFFGPGTRLTVL.

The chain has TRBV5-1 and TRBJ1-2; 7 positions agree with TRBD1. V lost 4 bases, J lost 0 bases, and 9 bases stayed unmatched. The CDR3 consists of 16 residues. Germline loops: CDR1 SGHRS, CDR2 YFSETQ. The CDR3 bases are TGCGCCAGCAGCGCGGACCAAGGGGGCTCTAACTATGGCTACACCTTC. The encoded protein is CASSADQGGSNYGYTF.

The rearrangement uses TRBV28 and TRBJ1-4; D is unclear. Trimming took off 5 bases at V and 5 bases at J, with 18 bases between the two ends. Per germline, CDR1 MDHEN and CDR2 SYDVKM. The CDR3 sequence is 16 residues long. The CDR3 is CASSHPARTGNEKLFF. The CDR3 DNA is TGTGCCAGCAGTCACCCAGCGAGGACGGGGAATGAAAAACTGTTTTTT.

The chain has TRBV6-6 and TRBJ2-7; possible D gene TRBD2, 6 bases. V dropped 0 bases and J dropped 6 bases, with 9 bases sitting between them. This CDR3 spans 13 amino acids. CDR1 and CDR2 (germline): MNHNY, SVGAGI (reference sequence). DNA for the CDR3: TGTGCCAGCAGTTACTCGACTAGTGCCGAGCAGTACTTC. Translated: CASSYSTSAEQYF.

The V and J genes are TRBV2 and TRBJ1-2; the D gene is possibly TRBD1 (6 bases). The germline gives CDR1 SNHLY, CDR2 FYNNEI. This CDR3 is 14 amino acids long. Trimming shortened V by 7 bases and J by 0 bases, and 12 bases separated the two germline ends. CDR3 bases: TGTGCCAGCATTCAGGACAGAACTAACTATGGCTACACCTTC. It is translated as CASIQDRTNYGYTF.